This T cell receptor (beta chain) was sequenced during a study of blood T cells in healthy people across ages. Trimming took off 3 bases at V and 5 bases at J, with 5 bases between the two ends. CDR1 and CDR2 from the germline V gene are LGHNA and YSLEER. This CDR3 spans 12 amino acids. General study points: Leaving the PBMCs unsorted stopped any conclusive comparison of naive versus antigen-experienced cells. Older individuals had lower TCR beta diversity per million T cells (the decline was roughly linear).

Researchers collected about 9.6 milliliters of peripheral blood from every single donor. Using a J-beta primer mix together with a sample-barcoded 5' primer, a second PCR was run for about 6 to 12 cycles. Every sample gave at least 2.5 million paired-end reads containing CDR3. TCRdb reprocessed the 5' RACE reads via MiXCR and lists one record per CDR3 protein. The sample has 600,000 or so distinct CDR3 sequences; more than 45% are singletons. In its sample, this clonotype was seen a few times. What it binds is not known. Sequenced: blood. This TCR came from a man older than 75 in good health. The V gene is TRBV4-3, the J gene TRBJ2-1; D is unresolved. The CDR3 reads CASSHQNNEQFF. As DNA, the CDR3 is TGCGCCAGCAGCCACCAGAACAATGAGCAGTTCTTC.